The 12 T cell receptor beta chains below were found in one sample sequenced in a study of blood T cell repertoires in COVID-19. The method was immunoSEQ multiplex PCR; TCRdb's version includes in-frame clones alone and lacks a portion of them. Found here are 140,000 or so clones, 88% of them singletons; the top ten hold around 2.3%. Sequencing was performed on peripheral blood. Receptors were obtained from a human donor with COVID-19, enrolled during active disease. The donor label of this sample is uncertain.

The chain links TRBV10-3 to TRBJ1-4; maybe TRBD1 (5 bases). Germline V lookup: CDR1 ENHRY, CDR2 SYGVKD. The V end lost 0 bases, the J end lost 8 bases, and 13 bases lay between the germline ends. The CDR3 covers 15 residues. The CDR3 coding sequence is TGTGCCATCAGTGAGTCGGGAGGGGTGGAAGAAAAACTGTTTTTT. Translating it yields CAISESGGVEEKLFF.

This clone occurred a few times. The V gene is TRBV5-1, the J gene TRBJ1-4; D is perhaps TRBD1 (6 bases). The assigned J gene may be wrong: the sequence end matches TRBJ2-2 better. This CDR3 is built from 11 residues. CDR1 and CDR2 from the germline V gene are SGHRS and YFSETQ. CDR3 in amino acids: CASREGQELFF. In nucleotides, the CDR3 is TGCGCCAGCCGCGAGGGACAGGAGCTGTTTTTT.

This clone occurred once. The chain has TRBV5-1 and TRBJ2-3, with D maybe TRBD2 (6 bases). Looked up from germline, CDR1 is SGHRS and CDR2 is YFSETQ. The CDR3 contains 12 residues. V was cut by 3 bases and J by 5 bases, with 7 bases left in between. The CDR3 region is CASSSEGDTQYF. Here the CDR3 DNA reads TGCGCCAGCAGCTCGGAGGGAGATACGCAGTATTTT.

This clone was recorded once. The V call is TRBV5-1, the J call TRBJ2-5; perhaps TRBD2 as D (6 bases). Trimming took 4 bases from V and 4 from J, leaving 23 bases between them. The CDR3 runs to 17 residues. Germline V CDR1 and CDR2: SGHRS, YFSETQ. The CDR3 nucleotides are TGCGCCAGCAGCGCCCGGGAGTCGTTTTATATTACAGAGACCCAGTACTTC. Its translation is CASSARESFYITETQYF.

The V call is TRBV24-1, the J call TRBJ1-2, with D unresolved. The germline V gene encodes CDR1 KGHDR and CDR2 SFDVKD. The CDR3 contains 13 residues. V was clipped by 4 bases and J by 3 bases, with 8 bases between them. CDR3: CATSDEAYYGYTF. CDR3 DNA: TGTGCCACCAGTGACGAGGCCTACTATGGCTACACCTTC.

The chain uses TRBV6-5 and TRBJ1-1; 7 nucleotides align to TRBD1. Trimming took 8 bases from V and 7 from J; bases not matched to a gene: 7. The CDR3 contains 12 residues. CDR1 and CDR2 from the germline V gene are MNHEY and SVGAGI. The CDR3 DNA sequence: TGTGCCAGCCGCTTCCGGGACAGTGAAGCTTTCTTT. Encoded protein: CASRFRDSEAFF.

The CDR3 DNA sequence: TGCGCCAGCAGCTCCTTACAGGACAATGAGCAGTTCTTC. Encoded protein: CASSSLQDNEQFF. V usage is TRBV5-1 and J usage is TRBJ2-1; maybe TRBD1 (5 bases). Germline CDR1 and CDR2: SGHRS and YFSETQ. The V and J ends lost 3 bases and 5 bases respectively, with 9 bases between them. CDR3 length equals 13 residues.

The V gene is TRBV12-5, the J gene TRBJ1-5; D not resolved. The CDR3 has 13 amino acids. Deletions cut 2 bases from V and 5 bases from J, with 7 bases between. Germline loops: CDR1 LGHNT, CDR2 FRNRAP. CDR3 in DNA: TGTGCTAGTGGTTTGTCTGGAGATCAGCCCCAGCATTTT. Protein sequence: CASGLSGDQPQHF.

CDR3 amino acids: CASNPGQLNTEAFF. The CDR3 region has the DNA TGTGCCAGCAACCCGGGACAGTTGAACACTGAAGCTTTCTTT. The V and J genes are TRBV6-5 and TRBJ1-1; 7 nucleotides line up with TRBD1. CDR3 length equals 14 residues. With V trimmed by 7 bases and J by 0 bases, 5 bases remained unmatched. CDR1 MNHEY and CDR2 SVGAGI come from the germline V gene.

The genes are TRBV6-6 and TRBJ1-1, with TRBD1 matching over 9 bases. V lost 6 bases to trimming and J lost 0 bases; unmatched junction nucleotides: 8. The CDR3 extends over 16 amino acids. Looked up from germline, CDR1 is MNHNY and CDR2 is SVGAGI (reference sequence). In DNA form, the CDR3 reads TGTGCCAGCAGCGATGGGACAGGGAGTTTGAACACTGAAGCTTTCTTT. Translation: CASSDGTGSLNTEAFF.

This chain links TRBV3-1 (or the pseudogene TRBV3-2) with TRBJ2-2, with D possibly TRBD2 on 6 matching bases. The CDR3 sequence is 15 residues long. Per germline, CDR1 LGHDT and CDR2 YNNKEL (reference sequence). The V gene lost 1 base and the J gene lost 1 base, with 7 bases spanning the gap. Here the CDR3 DNA reads TGTGCCAGCAGCCAAGCTAGCGTGAACACCGGGGAGCTGTTTTTT. It is translated as CASSQASVNTGELFF.

V gene TRBV13 combines with J gene TRBJ1-1; possibly TRBD1 for D (5 bases). Germline CDR1 is PRHDT and CDR2 is FYEKMQ (reference sequence). V was cut by 6 bases and J by 8 bases, with 10 bases left in between. The CDR3 consists of 11 residues. The chain's CDR3 is CASSPRAEAFF. CDR3 DNA: TGTGCCAGCAGTCCCAGGGCAGAAGCTTTCTTT.